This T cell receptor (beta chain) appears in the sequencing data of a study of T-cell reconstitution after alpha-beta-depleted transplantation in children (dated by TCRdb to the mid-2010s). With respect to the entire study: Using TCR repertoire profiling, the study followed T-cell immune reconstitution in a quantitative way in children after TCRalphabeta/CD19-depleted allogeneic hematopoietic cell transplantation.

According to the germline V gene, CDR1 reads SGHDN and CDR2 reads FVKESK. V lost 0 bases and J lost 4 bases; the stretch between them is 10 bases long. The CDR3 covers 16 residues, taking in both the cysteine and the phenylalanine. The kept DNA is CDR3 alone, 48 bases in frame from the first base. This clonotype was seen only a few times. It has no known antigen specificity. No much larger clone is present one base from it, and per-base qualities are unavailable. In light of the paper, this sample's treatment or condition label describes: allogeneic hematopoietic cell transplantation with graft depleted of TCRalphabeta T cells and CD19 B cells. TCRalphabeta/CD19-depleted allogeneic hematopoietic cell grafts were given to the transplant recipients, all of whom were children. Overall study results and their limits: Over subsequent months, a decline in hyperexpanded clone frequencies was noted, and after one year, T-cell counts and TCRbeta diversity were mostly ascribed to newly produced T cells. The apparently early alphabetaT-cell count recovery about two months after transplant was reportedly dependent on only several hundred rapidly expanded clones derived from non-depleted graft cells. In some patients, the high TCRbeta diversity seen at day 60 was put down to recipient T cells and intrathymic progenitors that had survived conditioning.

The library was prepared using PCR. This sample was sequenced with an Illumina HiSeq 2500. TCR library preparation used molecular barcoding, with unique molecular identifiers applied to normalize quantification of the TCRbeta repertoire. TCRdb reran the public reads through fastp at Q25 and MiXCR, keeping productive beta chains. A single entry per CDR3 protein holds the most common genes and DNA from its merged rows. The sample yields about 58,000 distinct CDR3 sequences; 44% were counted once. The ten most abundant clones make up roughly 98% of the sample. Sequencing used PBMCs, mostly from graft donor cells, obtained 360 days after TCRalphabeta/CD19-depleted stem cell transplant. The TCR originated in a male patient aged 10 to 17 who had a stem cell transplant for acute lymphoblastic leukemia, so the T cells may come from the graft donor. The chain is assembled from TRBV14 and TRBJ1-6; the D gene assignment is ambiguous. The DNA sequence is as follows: TGTGCCAGCAGCCAAGAAGCGGGGAAGTATAATTCACCCCTCCACTTT. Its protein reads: CASSQEAGKYNSPLHF.